Below, 11 T cell receptor beta chains from the same sample are listed, as sequenced in a study of CD8+ T cells in alopecia areata. Isolated RNA was reverse transcribed into cDNA used as the sequencing template. Repertoires were generated with immunoSEQ multiplex PCR, while TCRdb's copy carries only in-frame clones and drops some. The sample records about 180,000 clones, roughly 60% being singletons. Sample: CD4+ T cells sorted from blood, taken at week 0. These TCRs come from a human donor with alopecia areata.

The chain recombines TRBV11-3 with TRBJ2-1; D is undetermined. This CDR3 contains 13 residues. V was trimmed by 4 bases and J by 7 bases, leaving 11 bases between them. Germline V lookup: CDR1 SGHNT, CDR2 YENEEA. The CDR3 protein is CASSSSPQNEQFF. DNA for the CDR3: TGTGCCAGCAGCTCCTCGCCGCAGAATGAGCAGTTCTTC. Supplemented by reference TRBV11-3 and TRBJ2-1, the full variable domain reads EAGVVQSPRYKIIEKKQPVAFWCNPISGHNTLYWYLQNLGQGPELLIRYENEEAVDDSQLPKDRFSAERLKGVDSTLKIQPAELGDSAVYLCASSSSPQNEQFFGPGTRLTVL.

This clone showed up just once. V is TRBV11-2 and J is TRBJ1-1; 8 bases fit TRBD1. Germline assignment: CDR1 SGHAT and CDR2 FQNNGV. The V gene end was trimmed by 5 bases and the J gene end by 3 bases; junction bases not matched to a gene: 8. This CDR3 spans 15 amino acids. The CDR3 DNA sequence: TGTGCCAGCAGCGTCGCTGACAGGGGATACACTGAAGCTTTCTTT. Its translation: CASSVADRGYTEAFF.

The genes are TRBV5-1 and TRBJ1-2; TRBD1 might be the D (6 bases). Looked up from germline, CDR1 is SGHRS and CDR2 is YFSETQ. Trimming cost V 0 bases and J 5 bases, with 14 bases left between them. The CDR3 contains 15 residues. The CDR3 nucleotides read TGCGCCAGCAGCTTGGATTACGGACAGTCGTATGGCTACACCTTC. Its protein is CASSLDYGQSYGYTF.

V gene TRBV29-1 combines with J gene TRBJ2-6; maybe TRBD1 (5 bases). The V and J ends lost 2 bases and 11 bases respectively, with 10 bases between them. The V gene's germline CDR1 is SQVTM and CDR2 ANQGSEA. The CDR3 runs 12 residues. CDR3 in amino acids: CSVETGVDVLTF. CDR3 in DNA: TGCAGCGTTGAAACAGGAGTCGACGTCCTGACTTTC.

V gene TRBV14 combines with J gene TRBJ2-3; D call uncertain. The CDR3 consists of 14 residues. Trimming left V 4 bases short and J 1 base short, with 9 bases between. CDR1 is SGHDN and CDR2 is FVKESK in the germline V gene. DNA of the CDR3: TGTGCCAGCAGCCGAGCAGGCGGCACAGATACGCAGTATTTT. Translated: CASSRAGGTDTQYF.

This clone appeared a single time. The V call is TRBV7-9, the J call TRBJ1-4; D remains unclear. The CDR3 loop spans 18 amino acids. The germline CDR1 and CDR2 sequences are SEHNR and FQNEAQ (reference sequence). Between the trimmed V and J ends, which lost 4 bases and 3 bases, there was a span of 21 bases. The CDR3 sequence is CASSSRLGSPRSNEKLFF. The DNA of the CDR3 is TGTGCCAGCAGCTCCAGACTAGGCAGTCCGAGATCTAATGAAAAACTGTTTTTT.

The genes are TRBV5-1 and TRBJ1-2; possibly TRBD1 for D (6 bases). V was cut by 2 bases and J by 6 bases, with 14 bases left in between. Germline lookup yields CDR1 SGHRS and CDR2 YFSETQ. The CDR3 sequence is 14 residues long. The CDR3 loop is CASSLLQGSDGYTF. The CDR3, as DNA: TGCGCCAGCAGCTTACTCCAGGGGAGTGATGGCTACACCTTC.

This clone is a singleton in its sample. The CDR3 coding sequence is TGCGCCAGCAGTGAGTTAGGACTAAAGGGCACAGATACGCAGTATTTT. This encodes CASSELGLKGTDTQYF. J is TRBJ2-3 and V is TRBV10-2, with D possibly being TRBD2 (6 bases). CDR1 is WSHSY, CDR2 SAAADI, per germline. There are 16 residues in the CDR3. V lost 1 base and J 1 base, leaving 12 bases between the germline ends.

V is TRBV30 and J is TRBJ1-6; D perhaps matches TRBD1 (6 bases). Germline V CDR1 and CDR2: GTSNPN, SVGIG (reference sequence). The CDR3 extends over 15 amino acids. The V end was cut by 2 bases, the J end by 7 bases, with 15 bases between. The CDR3 region has the DNA TGTGCCTGGAGTCCCGGGGCAGGGGTAAATTCACCCCTCCACTTT. This codes for CAWSPGAGVNSPLHF.

This clone turned up a few times. The chain combines TRBV29-1 with TRBJ2-3, with TRBD2 matching 8 bases. Trimming took 6 bases from V and 2 from J; bases not matched to a gene: 10. Germline assignment: CDR1 SQVTM and CDR2 ANQGSEA. This CDR3 spans 15 amino acids. Here the CDR3 reads CSVITSGPNTDTQYF. DNA of the CDR3: TGCAGCGTAATAACTAGCGGCCCGAACACAGATACGCAGTATTTT.

The sample holds a few counts of this clone. The chain is built from TRBV2 and TRBJ2-7, with a tentative D call TRBD1 (6 bases). Trimming took off 8 bases at V and 2 bases at J, with 16 bases between the two ends. The CDR3 has 14 residues. CDR1 is SNHLY and CDR2 is FYNNEI in the germline V gene. CDR3 DNA sequence: TGTGCCAGCTCAACCGGGACAAAACCCTACGAGCAGTACTTC. Its protein product is CASSTGTKPYEQYF.